Presented here are 14 T cell receptor beta chains from one specimen sequenced in a study of post-analysis software for immune sequencing data (dated by TCRdb to 2013 to 2016). Study-wide conclusions, independent of this receptor: Patients showed significantly higher frequencies than controls for about five TRBV segments, among them TRBV5-6, TRBV5-1 and TRBV20-1.

Libraries were built with PCR. Sequenced on an Illumina HiSeq 2500. To reduce PCR and sequencing biases, unique molecular identifiers were incorporated into the TCR beta cDNA libraries. TCRdb itself trimmed the public reads at Q25 with fastp, ran MiXCR and retained productive beta chains. Rows with a matching CDR3 protein are joined into one entry that keeps the most common DNA and genes. The sample table shows approximately 160,000 distinct CDR3 sequences, and about 32% are seen once. Together, the top ten hold about 1.6% of the sample. Antigens for these TCRs are unknown. The source material was blood. These receptors were collected from a girl under 18 with multiple sclerosis.

This sequence joins TRBV2 and TRBJ2-5; the D call may be TRBD1 or TRBD2 (6 bases each). This CDR3 has 16 residues. V was pared by 1 base and J by 5 bases, with 17 bases between. The germline V gene encodes CDR1 SNHLY and CDR2 FYNNEI. The CDR3 loop is CASSEGGGGPGETQYF. CDR3 sequence (DNA): TGTGCCAGCAGTGAAGGAGGGGGAGGCCCTGGTGAGACCCAGTACTTC.

As concerns this clonotype: This could be a read error, since a much larger clone is one nucleotide away. The chain employs TRBV15 and TRBJ1-2; 9 bases align to TRBD1. Germline V CDR1 and CDR2: LNHNV, YYDKDF (reference sequence). This CDR3 contains 15 residues. The CDR3 loop reads CVTSRVGTGNYGYTF. The CDR3, as DNA: TGTGTCACCAGCAGAGTTGGGACAGGGAACTATGGCTACACCTTC.

The chain recombines TRBV6-5 with TRBJ2-5; TRBD2 aligns across 8 bases. CDR1 MNHEY and CDR2 SVGAGI come from the germline V gene. This CDR3 contains 16 residues. J lost 5 bases, V lost 0 bases, and 8 bases had no gene match. The CDR3 reads CASSYSVGRALETQYF. CDR3 nucleotide sequence: TGTGCCAGCAGTTACTCAGTCGGGAGGGCCCTCGAGACCCAGTACTTC.

This clonotype has ten or more counts. The gene calls are TRBV28 and TRBJ2-7, with D perhaps TRBD1 or TRBD2 (5 bases each). V lost 8 bases, J lost 6 bases, and 26 bases lay in between. Germline-derived CDR1 and CDR2 are MDHEN and SYDVKM. This CDR3 has 16 residues. The CDR3: CASGRAGAVSMSEQYF. The DNA for the CDR3 is TGTGCCAGCGGGCGCGCCGGGGCCGTGTCGATGAGCGAGCAGTACTTC.

The genes are TRBV3-1 and TRBJ1-2; D remains unclear. V gave up 0 bases and J gave up 6 bases, with 20 bases separating them. Per germline, CDR1 LGHDT and CDR2 YNNKEL (reference sequence). CDR3 size: 17 residues. The chain's CDR3 is CASSQDSPRQYAHGYTF. In DNA form, the CDR3 reads TGTGCCAGCAGCCAAGATTCCCCTCGGCAGTATGCCCATGGCTACACCTTC.

Notes on this clonotype: This may arise from a read error, as a much more abundant clone is one base away. The genes are TRBV20-1 and TRBJ2-7; perhaps D is TRBD1 or TRBD2 (5 bases each). The germline gives CDR1 DFQATT, CDR2 SNEGSKA (reference sequence). The germline V and J ends were trimmed by 3 bases and 5 bases, with 17 bases remaining between them. This CDR3 comprises 14 residues. Written as DNA, the CDR3 is TGCAGTGCTAGGGGGGATGGATTTCTCAACGAGCAGTACTTC. Translated: CSARGDGFLNEQYF.

Concerning this clonotype itself: Here the CDR3 omits its conserved ending phenylalanine or tryptophan, so a read error is the likely source. V is TRBV28 and J is TRBJ2-7, with TRBD1 matching 9 bases. Per the germline V gene, CDR1 is MDHEN and CDR2 is SYDVKM. The CDR3 covers 18 residues. Trimming took 5 bases from V and 4 from J; bases not matched to a gene: 18. Written as DNA, the CDR3 is TGTGCCAGCAGTATCGACCGGGACAGGGTATTAGGGAATTACGAGCAGTACTGC. Translated: CASSIDRDRVLGNYEQYC.

This clonotype was recorded a few times. The chain carries TRBV28 and TRBJ2-1, with D tentatively TRBD2 (5 bases). Germline-derived CDR1 and CDR2 are MDHEN and SYDVKM. The V gene lost 7 bases and the J gene lost 6 bases, with 13 bases spanning the gap. The CDR3 has 13 amino acids. This chain's CDR3 is CASKVEGVNEQFF. CDR3 DNA sequence: TGTGCCAGCAAGGTTGAGGGAGTCAATGAGCAGTTCTTC.

This clonotype has a handful of counts. The V gene is TRBV3-1, the J gene TRBJ2-3; 13 bases are shared with TRBD2. CDR1 is LGHDT, CDR2 YNNKEL, per germline (reference sequence). J gave up 5 bases and V 3 bases, and 2 bases lay outside the gene matches. CDR3 length: 15 residues. The CDR3: CASSQRLAGGDTQYF. The CDR3 DNA reads TGTGCCAGCAGCCAGCGACTAGCGGGAGGAGATACGCAGTATTTT.

The chain joins TRBV5-5 to TRBJ2-7; D is tentatively TRBD1 or TRBD2 (6 bases each). Germline V gene lookup returns CDR1 SGHKS and CDR2 YYEKEE (reference sequence). The CDR3 runs 15 residues. The V end lost 1 base, the J end lost 2 bases, and 13 bases lay between the germline ends. The chain's CDR3 is CASSLLGGDTYEQYF. The CDR3 region has the DNA TGTGCCAGCAGCTTGCTTGGCGGGGACACCTACGAGCAGTACTTC.

In this sample, this clonotype turned up many times. This chain links TRBV10-3 with TRBJ2-6; D gene uncertain. V shed 10 bases and J shed 0 bases, with 13 bases lying between them. The CDR3 sequence is 15 residues long. CDR1 is ENHRY and CDR2 is SYGVKD in the germline V gene. The CDR3 bases are TGTGCCAGCACGGGCACCATCTCTGGGGCCAACGTCCTGACTTTC. Protein: CASTGTISGANVLTF.

At least ten counts were recorded for this clonotype. The chain recombines TRBV24-1 with TRBJ2-5; 7 nucleotides agree with TRBD1. CDR1 and CDR2 (germline): KGHDR, SFDVKD. V shed 3 bases, J shed 1 base, and the junction held 13 bases outside the gene matches. The CDR3 sequence is 18 residues long. The CDR3 nucleotides are TGTGCCACCAGTGATCACCACGGGACAGCTCAGACCCAAGAGACCCAGTACTTC. Translating gives CATSDHHGTAQTQETQYF.

V is TRBV9 and J is TRBJ1-1, with TRBD1 matching 10 bases. There are 15 residues in the CDR3. Germline CDR1 is SGDLS and CDR2 is YYNGEE. J was trimmed by 11 bases and V by 0 bases; bases with no gene match: 10. The CDR3 sequence: CASSVATIDRGPAFF. CDR3 DNA: TGTGCCAGCAGCGTAGCAACCATAGACAGGGGGCCGGCTTTCTTT.

The sample holds one count of this clonotype. This chain joins TRBV28 and TRBJ2-2; no firm D call. Between the trimmed V and J ends, which lost 4 bases and 0 bases, there was a span of 9 bases. CDR1 and CDR2 (germline): MDHEN, SYDVKM. The CDR3 totals 15 residues. CDR3 nucleotide sequence: TGTGCCAGCAGTTGCTTACAGACGAACACCGGGGAGCTGTTTTTT. Residues: CASSCLQTNTGELFF. Filled out from reference TRBV28 and TRBJ2-2, the complete variable domain reads DVKVTQSSRYLVKRTGEKVFLECVQDMDHENMFWYRQDPGLGLRLIYFSYDVKMKEKGDIPEGYSVSREKKERFSLILESASTNQTSMYLCASSCLQTNTGELFFGEGSRLTVL.